This T cell receptor beta chain derives from a study of blood T cell repertoires in COVID-19. Looking at the study overall: Spain, Italy and the United States supplied samples that represented acute and convalescent COVID-19. Sample material is recorded as cDNA or gDNA derived from T cells, B-cell-depleted T cells, or PBMCs.

CDR3 length equals 15 residues. Trimming shortened V by 7 bases and J by 4 bases, and 19 bases separated the two germline ends. The V gene's germline CDR1 is SNHLY and CDR2 FYNNEI. Original analysis: For nucleated cells, counts were estimated from reference gene primer amplification. TCRdb's copy holds only in-frame clones and misses some; the assay was immunoSEQ multiplex PCR. That table supplies the V and J calls and clone size; D and trimming were determined from the DNA. The top ten clones hold around 5.8% of a sample with around 200,000 clones, roughly 80% of them seen once. This clone was detected only a few times.

Material: peripheral blood. The genes are TRBV2 and TRBJ1-1; D is unclear. The source is a woman in her seventies with acute or convalescent COVID-19. Here the CDR3 reads CASKSISSGPTEAFF. CDR3 sequence (DNA): TGTGCCAGCAAGAGTATATCGTCAGGTCCCACTGAAGCTTTCTTT. Filled out from reference TRBV2 and TRBJ1-1, the complete variable domain reads EPEVTQTPSHQVTQMGQEVILRCVPISNHLYFYWYRQILGQKVEFLVSFYNNEISEKSEIFDDQFSVERPDGSNFTLKIRSTKLEDSAMYFCASKSISSGPTEAFFGQGTRLTVV.